This entry lists 17 T cell receptor beta chains sequenced from one sample in a study of blood T cell repertoires in COVID-19. Sequencing was performed with immunoSEQ multiplex PCR; in TCRdb, only in-frame clones are kept and a portion is missing. The sample holds about 110,000 clones, approximately 70% seen once. The material sequenced was peripheral blood. The receptors come from a woman in her fifties or sixties with acute or convalescent COVID-19.

The chain carries TRBV5-8 and TRBJ2-3; D not resolved. Germline CDR1 SGHTS, CDR2 YDEGEE. The germline V and J ends were trimmed by 1 base and 3 bases, with 9 bases remaining between them. The CDR3 covers 14 residues. The CDR3 loop reads CASSLSLGTDTQYF. As DNA, the CDR3 is TGTGCCAGCAGCTTGAGCCTAGGAACAGATACGCAGTATTTT.

The V gene is TRBV5-5, the J gene TRBJ1-2; D is possibly TRBD1 (6 bases). CDR3 length: 13 amino acids. Germline assignment: CDR1 SGHKS and CDR2 YYEKEE (reference sequence). Trimming removed 4 bases from V and 6 bases from J, with 13 bases in between. In DNA form, the CDR3 reads TGTGCCAGCAGCCTAGGGGGTAGGGATGGCTACACCTTC. It yields the protein CASSLGGRDGYTF.

The chain is built from TRBV30 and TRBJ1-6; possibly TRBD1 for D (5 bases). Germline CDR1 is GTSNPN and CDR2 is SVGIG (reference sequence). V was cut by 4 bases and J by 5 bases, with 12 bases left in between. This CDR3 has 14 residues. The CDR3 reads CAWIHRGNNSPLHF. DNA of the CDR3: TGTGCCTGGATCCATAGGGGAAATAATTCACCCCTCCACTTT.

This clone was seen more than once but under ten times. The rearrangement joins TRBV5-1 to TRBJ2-1; tentatively, D is TRBD2 (6 bases). The V end lost 2 bases, the J end lost 0 bases, and 12 bases lay between the germline ends. The CDR3 totals 16 residues. CDR1 is SGHRS, CDR2 YFSETQ, per germline. The CDR3 reads CASSLSAGSSYNEQFF. The DNA for the CDR3 is TGCGCCAGCAGCTTAAGTGCGGGGAGCTCCTACAATGAGCAGTTCTTC.

This chain uses TRBV6-5 with TRBJ1-2; perhaps TRBD1 as D (6 bases). The CDR3 totals 13 residues. From germline, CDR1 is MNHEY and CDR2 SVGAGI. Trimming cost V 5 bases and J 6 bases, with 13 bases left between them. In DNA form, the CDR3 reads TGTGCCAGCAGTAAACAGGGAGCCGATGGCTACACCTTC. It yields the protein CASSKQGADGYTF.

This chain links TRBV19 with TRBJ2-1; 9 bases align to TRBD1. The CDR3 spans 14 residues. CDR1 LNHDA and CDR2 SQIVND come from the germline V gene (reference sequence). Trimming at V came to 5 bases and at J to 8 bases, leaving 7 bases not matched to a gene. The CDR3 protein is CASSSGTGTDEQFF. The CDR3 coding sequence is TGTGCCAGTAGTTCTGGGACAGGGACAGATGAGCAGTTCTTC.

The chain combines TRBV19 with TRBJ1-6; maybe TRBD1 (6 bases). CDR1 and CDR2 (germline): LNHDA, SQIVND (reference sequence). V lost 3 bases and J 5 bases, leaving 8 bases between the germline ends. The CDR3 loop spans 14 amino acids. This chain's CDR3 is CASSITGNNSPLHF. CDR3 nucleotide sequence: TGTGCCAGTAGTATTACAGGGAATAATTCACCCCTCCACTTT.

This chain connects TRBV4-2 to TRBJ1-1; TRBD1 might be the D (6 bases). This CDR3 has 16 residues. Trimming left V 0 bases short and J 1 base short, with 12 bases between. In germline, CDR1 is LGHNA, CDR2 YNFKEQ. As DNA, the CDR3 is TGTGCCAGCAGCCAAGACGGGGGGCGAAAGAACACTGAAGCTTTCTTT. Encoded protein: CASSQDGGRKNTEAFF.

This clone has only a few counts. The rearrangement joins TRBV6-6 to TRBJ2-1, with D possibly TRBD2 on 5 matching bases. This CDR3 has 12 amino acids. CDR1 is MNHNY, CDR2 SVGAGI, per germline (reference sequence). V was pared by 2 bases and J by 8 bases, with 7 bases between. CDR3 loop: CASSYLGDEQFF. The CDR3 DNA reads as TGTGCCAGCAGTTACCTCGGGGATGAGCAGTTCTTC.

The J gene is TRBJ2-3, the V gene TRBV11-2; tentative D call: TRBD2 (5 bases). Germline CDR1 and CDR2: SGHAT and FQNNGV. V was pared by 5 bases and J by 0 bases, with 15 bases between. The CDR3 loop spans 16 amino acids. As DNA, the CDR3 is TGTGCCAGCAGCCCCACGCGGACGGGAAGCACAGATACGCAGTATTTT. Protein product: CASSPTRTGSTDTQYF.

This clone came up once. The chain links TRBV3-1 (or the pseudogene TRBV3-2) to TRBJ2-1; D not resolved. The CDR3 covers 13 residues. Per germline, CDR1 LGHDT and CDR2 YNNKEL (reference sequence). V was pared by 0 bases and J by 7 bases, with 7 bases between. CDR3 protein: CASSQDERNEQFF. CDR3 coding DNA: TGTGCCAGCAGCCAAGATGAGCGAAATGAGCAGTTCTTC.

This clone was seen a handful of times. The V call is TRBV7-2, the J call TRBJ2-7; TRBD1 agrees at 8 bases. The CDR3 totals 14 residues. CDR1 SGHTA and CDR2 FQGNSA come from the germline V gene. J was trimmed by 6 bases and V by 3 bases; bases with no gene match: 7. The CDR3 protein is CASSFQGAGAEQYF. In nucleotides, the CDR3 is TGTGCCAGCAGCTTCCAGGGGGCTGGGGCCGAGCAGTACTTC.

The genes are TRBV5-1 and TRBJ2-7, with TRBD2 as a possible D gene (6 bases). The germline V gene encodes CDR1 SGHRS and CDR2 YFSETQ. V was trimmed by 0 bases and J by 2 bases, leaving 12 bases between them. The CDR3 sequence is 15 residues long. DNA of the CDR3: TGCGCCAGCAGCTTGGGCGGGGATGTTACCTACGAGCAGTACTTC. Residues: CASSLGGDVTYEQYF.

The J gene is TRBJ2-7, the V gene TRBV7-6; D not certain. Germline V gene lookup returns CDR1 SGHVS and CDR2 FNYEAQ. V was shortened by 0 bases and J by 2 bases, with 11 bases between the two germline ends. This CDR3 spans 15 amino acids. The CDR3 spells CASSLALGYPYEQYF. CDR3 coding DNA: TGTGCCAGCAGCTTAGCTCTCGGGTACCCCTACGAGCAGTACTTC.

The chain employs TRBV18 and TRBJ2-2, with TRBD1 matching over 11 bases. This CDR3 region has 16 residues. V gave up 5 bases and J gave up 5 bases; unmatched junction bases: 7. CDR1 KGHSH and CDR2 LQKENI come from the germline V gene. This CDR3 reads CASSSGQGARTGELFF. The DNA for the CDR3 is TGTGCCAGCTCATCAGGACAGGGGGCTAGGACCGGGGAGCTGTTTTTT.

The chain employs TRBV4-3 and TRBJ1-3; D perhaps matches TRBD1 (6 bases). Germline V gene sequence: CDR1 LGHNA, CDR2 YSLEER. V lost 0 bases and J lost 2, with 11 bases in between. The CDR3 sequence is 16 residues long. The CDR3 reads CASSQESGGAGNTIYF. In nucleotides, the CDR3 is TGCGCCAGCAGCCAAGAGTCTGGGGGCGCTGGAAACACCATATATTTT.

The rearrangement joins TRBV28 to TRBJ2-5; 11 bases are a match to TRBD2. The CDR3 consists of 17 residues. The germline gives CDR1 MDHEN, CDR2 SYDVKM. The V segment lost 4 bases and the J segment 5 bases; nucleotides outside the gene matches: 12. CDR3 sequence reads: CASSSGKLAGAGETQYF. Here the CDR3 DNA reads TGTGCCAGCAGTTCCGGGAAACTAGCGGGGGCGGGGGAGACCCAGTACTTC.